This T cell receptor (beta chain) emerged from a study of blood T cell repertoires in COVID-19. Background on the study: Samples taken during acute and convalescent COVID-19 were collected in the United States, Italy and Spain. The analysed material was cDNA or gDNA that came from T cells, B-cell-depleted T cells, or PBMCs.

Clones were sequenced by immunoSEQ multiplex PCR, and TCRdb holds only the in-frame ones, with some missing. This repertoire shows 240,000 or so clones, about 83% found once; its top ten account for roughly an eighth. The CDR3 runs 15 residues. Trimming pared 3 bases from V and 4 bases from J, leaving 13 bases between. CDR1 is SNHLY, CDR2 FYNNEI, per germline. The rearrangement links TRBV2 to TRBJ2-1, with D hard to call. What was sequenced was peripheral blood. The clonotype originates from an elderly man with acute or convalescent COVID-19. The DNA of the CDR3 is TGTGCCAGCAGTGACGAGGTTACTACTTACAATGAGCAGTTCTTC. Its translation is CASSDEVTTYNEQFF.